This TCR beta chain came from a study of blood T cell repertoires in COVID-19. Across the study: Donors in the United States, Italy and Spain gave samples during acute or convalescent COVID-19.

Recruitment covered fewer than 25 US areas and drew participants whose ages spanned about 18 to 100 years. Methods used by the authors: Nucleated cell counts were estimated from reference gene primer amplification. Assay used: immunoSEQ multiplex PCR; TCRdb lists only in-frame clones, some missing. D and trimming were read from the DNA, whereas the V and J calls and clone size are those reported in that table. Of roughly 200,000 clones listed, roughly 84% were seen once; the top ten hold 7.2%. The sample holds many counts of this clone. The specimen sequenced was PBMCs or T cells enriched from blood (not recorded which). The TCR was taken from a man under 40 in a cohort exposed to, infected with or recovered from COVID-19 (not recorded which).

The CDR3 bases are TGTGCCAGCAGTCGGGGAGACGGGTCAGGCAATGAGCAGTTCTTC. Protein sequence: CASSRGDGSGNEQFF. The chain carries TRBV6-4 and TRBJ2-1; D might be TRBD2 (5 bases). The CDR3 loop spans 15 amino acids. The germline CDR1 and CDR2 sequences are MRHNA and SNTAGT. V dropped 5 bases and J dropped 6 bases, with 17 bases sitting between them.